This T cell receptor beta chain was sequenced in a study of tumor-infiltrating lymphocytes in primary liver carcinoma. Trimming shortened V by 0 bases and J by 3 bases, and 14 bases separated the two germline ends. Germline lookup yields CDR1 SGHNT and CDR2 YENEEA. This CDR3 region has 17 residues. Study-level findings and limits: Lower overlap was observed for tumor-adjacent and tumor-blood pairs relative to tumor region pairs. Bulk unsorted samples prevented comparison of CD4+ and CD8+ repertoires.

As for this clonotype: The antigen is undetermined.

From around 0.5 ug of total RNA, TCR beta-specific cDNA was reverse-transcribed using a constant-region primer. Modified slightly, ARM-PCR produced TCR beta libraries over three nested multiplex PCR rounds. In the first two PCR rounds, TRBV1-TRBV30 forward primers were paired with a C-beta reverse primer, and each round lasted nine to ten cycles. TCRdb ran MiXCR on the multiplex PCR reads and lists one entry per CDR3 protein. The data contain about 180,000 distinct CDR3 sequences, approximately 60% of them singletons. Unsorted whole blood served as the source of blood RNA, and germline DNA was extracted as well.

The TCR was taken from a middle-aged man with primary liver carcinoma and hepatitis B virus infection. The sequencing sample was made of peripheral blood. The rearrangement uses TRBV11-3 and TRBJ2-2, with a weak D call TRBD2 (5 bases). In DNA form, the CDR3 reads TGTGCCAGCAGCTTAGAACCAGCGGCAGACGACACCGGGGAGCTGTTTTTT. Translated: CASSLEPAADDTGELFF. Looking up the rest from reference TRBV11-3 and TRBJ2-2 gives the full variable domain: EAGVVQSPRYKIIEKKQPVAFWCNPISGHNTLYWYLQNLGQGPELLIRYENEEAVDDSQLPKDRFSAERLKGVDSTLKIQPAELGDSAVYLCASSLEPAADDTGELFFGEGSRLTVL.